This T cell receptor beta chain was sequenced for a study of blood T cell repertoires in COVID-19. Assignments of participants to cohorts depended upon their own reported clinical history. Assay: immunoSEQ multiplex PCR; the TCRdb copy retains only in-frame clones and omits some. The data contain more than 200,000 clones, 88% of them seen just once; the ten biggest clones take up about 4%. The ends lost 5 bases at V and 5 bases at J; junction bases unmatched: 6. Per germline, CDR1 MNHEY and CDR2 SVGAGI. The CDR3 is made up of 13 amino acids. The sequenced material came from PBMCs or T cells enriched from blood (not recorded which). The chain has TRBV6-5 and TRBJ2-7; 7 nucleotides align to TRBD1. This sequence was found in a young woman who had been exposed to COVID-19. The CDR3 DNA is TGTGCCAGCAGTCTCACAGGGGACCACGAGCAGTACTTC. It specifies CASSLTGDHEQYF.